The rows below give T cell receptor beta chains drawn from one sample of a study of T cells after yellow fever vaccination. Via MiXCR, TCRdb re-called the 5' RACE reads, giving one row per CDR3 protein. The sample lists 340,000 or so distinct CDR3 sequences, about an eighth occurring once. The sequencing here drew on CD4+ T cells sorted from PBMCs, taken 15 days after the yellow fever booster vaccination. All receptors come from a man between 18 and 29 years old who received the YFV17D yellow fever vaccine. The CDR3 runs from the conserved cysteine through the conserved F or W. The D gene is left open where the match is weak. A clone size is listed for some rows: how often the clone was seen (once, few, many), or a class if it is expanded.

v_gene: TRBV5-6
abundance: .
j_gene: TRBJ2-2
d_gene: .
CDR3aa: CASSFRFVFGSRNTGELFF
CDR3nt: TGTGCCAGCAGCTTTAGATTCGTGTTCGGGTCCCGGAACACCGGGGAGCTGTTTTTT

v_gene: TRBV7-2
abundance: .
j_gene: TRBJ1-6
d_gene: .
CDR3aa: CASSYAGASNSPLHF
CDR3nt: TGTGCCAGCAGCTACGCCGGGGCCTCAAATTCACCCCTCCACTTT

v_gene: TRBV20-1
abundance: .
j_gene: TRBJ1-3
d_gene: TRBD1
CDR3aa: CSAAGTGEAGNTIYF
CDR3nt: TGCAGTGCTGCTGGGACAGGGGAGGCAGGAAACACCATATATTTT

v_gene: TRBV12-3/TRBV12-4
abundance: .
j_gene: TRBJ2-3
d_gene: TRBD1
CDR3aa: CASSRDRGHDTQYF
CDR3nt: TGTGCCAGCAGCCGGGACAGGGGGCATGATACGCAGTATTTT

v_gene: TRBV6-2/TRBV6-3
abundance: .
j_gene: TRBJ1-4
d_gene: .
CDR3aa: CASSYSVKGEKLFF
CDR3nt: TGTGCCAGCAGTTACTCGGTGAAGGGTGAAAAACTGTTTTTT

v_gene: TRBV12-3/TRBV12-4
abundance: few
j_gene: TRBJ2-3
d_gene: TRBD1
CDR3aa: CASETGSTDTQYF
CDR3nt: TGTGCCAGCGAGACAGGGAGCACAGATACGCAGTATTTT

v_gene: TRBV20-1
abundance: .
j_gene: TRBJ1-2
d_gene: .
CDR3aa: CSATGTPPYGYTF
CDR3nt: TGCAGTGCTACCGGGACACCTCCCTATGGCTACACCTTC

v_gene: TRBV5-1
abundance: .
j_gene: TRBJ1-6
d_gene: TRBD1
CDR3aa: CARTGHSPLHF
CDR3nt: TGCGCCAGGACAGGGCATTCACCCCTCCACTTT

v_gene: TRBV5-1
abundance: .
j_gene: TRBJ1-4
d_gene: TRBD1
CDR3aa: CASSRDSTNEKLFF
CDR3nt: TGCGCCAGCAGCCGGGACAGCACTAATGAAAAACTGTTTTTT

v_gene: TRBV10-3
abundance: many
j_gene: TRBJ2-7
d_gene: .
CDR3aa: CATRATLSYEQYF
CDR3nt: TGTGCCACCCGGGCTACCCTATCCTACGAGCAGTACTTC

v_gene: TRBV5-7
abundance: few
j_gene: TRBJ2-2
d_gene: .
CDR3aa: CASRTNTGELFF
CDR3nt: TGTGCCAGCAGAACGAACACCGGGGAGCTGTTTTTT

v_gene: TRBV12-3/TRBV12-4
abundance: few
j_gene: TRBJ2-2
d_gene: .
CDR3aa: CASSFVRGLRTGELFF
CDR3nt: TGTGCCAGCAGTTTCGTAAGGGGCTTACGGACCGGGGAGCTGTTTTTT

v_gene: TRBV3-1
abundance: many
j_gene: TRBJ2-7
d_gene: TRBD1
CDR3aa: CASSRYAGTGAEQYF
CDR3nt: TGTGCCAGCAGCCGATACGCCGGGACAGGGGCTGAGCAGTACTTC

v_gene: TRBV2
abundance: many
j_gene: TRBJ2-1
d_gene: .
CDR3aa: CASSDFTVANSKFF
CDR3nt: TGTGCCAGCAGTGACTTTACGGTGGCAAATTCTAAGTTCTTC

v_gene: TRBV9
abundance: .
j_gene: TRBJ2-5
d_gene: .
CDR3aa: CASSVDGTRSETQYF
CDR3nt: TGTGCCAGCAGCGTAGACGGAACCCGATCGGAGACCCAGTACTTC

v_gene: TRBV7-9
abundance: few
j_gene: TRBJ1-2
d_gene: .
CDR3aa: CASSQGWTTGYGYTF
CDR3nt: TGTGCCAGCAGCCAAGGATGGACCACGGGCTATGGCTACACCTTC

v_gene: TRBV29-1
abundance: .
j_gene: TRBJ1-5
d_gene: .
CDR3aa: CSVAVQANQPQHF
CDR3nt: TGCAGCGTTGCCGTGCAGGCCAATCAGCCCCAGCATTTT

v_gene: TRBV4-3
abundance: few
j_gene: TRBJ1-2
d_gene: .
CDR3aa: CASSQDPGVDGYTF
CDR3nt: TGCGCCAGCAGCCAAGATCCAGGGGTGGATGGCTACACCTTC

v_gene: TRBV5-5
abundance: .
j_gene: TRBJ2-1
d_gene: TRBD2
CDR3aa: CASSLWGGLGNEQFF
CDR3nt: TGTGCCAGCAGCTTATGGGGAGGGCTGGGCAATGAGCAGTTCTTC

v_gene: TRBV5-1
abundance: many
j_gene: TRBJ2-5
d_gene: .
CDR3aa: CASSLSASGPIQETQYF
CDR3nt: TGCGCCAGCAGCTTGTCAGCGTCAGGACCGATACAAGAGACCCAGTACTTC

v_gene: TRBV9
abundance: few
j_gene: TRBJ2-3
d_gene: .
CDR3aa: CASSAESGEVADTQYF
CDR3nt: TGTGCCAGCAGCGCTGAATCAGGGGAGGTGGCAGATACGCAGTATTTT

v_gene: TRBV4-3
abundance: few
j_gene: TRBJ1-1
d_gene: .
CDR3aa: CASSQDYRVKAFF
CDR3nt: TGCGCCAGCAGCCAAGATTACAGGGTGAAAGCTTTCTTT

v_gene: TRBV5-4
abundance: .
j_gene: TRBJ2-2
d_gene: TRBD2
CDR3aa: CASSLAGAGGNTGELFF
CDR3nt: TGTGCCAGCAGCTTGGCCGGAGCGGGGGGGAACACCGGGGAGCTGTTTTTT

v_gene: TRBV18
abundance: .
j_gene: TRBJ1-1
d_gene: TRBD1
CDR3aa: CASSLTRITGAPMKTEAFF
CDR3nt: TGTGCCAGCTCACTTACTAGAATTACAGGGGCCCCCATGAAGACTGAAGCTTTCTTT

v_gene: TRBV30
abundance: .
j_gene: TRBJ2-7
d_gene: TRBD1
CDR3aa: CVWSVPRTGARYEQYF
CDR3nt: TGTGTCTGGAGTGTCCCCCGGACAGGGGCCCGTTACGAGCAGTACTTC

v_gene: TRBV3-1
abundance: many
j_gene: TRBJ2-4
d_gene: .
CDR3aa: CASSQTGSGIQYF
CDR3nt: TGTGCCAGCAGCCAGACGGGGTCCGGCATTCAGTACTTC

v_gene: TRBV18
abundance: once
j_gene: TRBJ2-1
d_gene: .
CDR3aa: CASSPPGEQEQFF
CDR3nt: TGTGCCAGCTCACCACCGGGGGAACAGGAGCAGTTCTTC

v_gene: TRBV4-3
abundance: few
j_gene: TRBJ2-3
d_gene: .
CDR3aa: CASSQDGVSDTQYF
CDR3nt: TGCGCCAGCAGCCAAGATGGGGTTTCAGATACGCAGTATTTT

v_gene: TRBV4-1
abundance: .
j_gene: TRBJ1-1
d_gene: TRBD1
CDR3aa: CASRLAWTGGNTEAFF
CDR3nt: TGCGCCAGCAGGCTTGCGTGGACAGGCGGAAACACTGAAGCTTTCTTT

v_gene: TRBV18
abundance: .
j_gene: TRBJ1-6
d_gene: .
CDR3aa: CASSNPGTTNSPLHF
CDR3nt: TGTGCCAGCTCAAATCCCGGGACAACTAATTCACCCCTCCACTTT

v_gene: TRBV7-3
abundance: .
j_gene: TRBJ2-3
d_gene: TRBD2
CDR3aa: CASSHPPRLAGGSTDTQYF
CDR3nt: TGTGCCAGCAGCCACCCTCCTAGGCTAGCGGGGGGAAGCACAGATACGCAGTATTTT

v_gene: TRBV5-4
abundance: few
j_gene: TRBJ2-2
d_gene: .
CDR3aa: CASSFGLASNTGELFF
CDR3nt: TGTGCCAGCAGCTTTGGGCTAGCGTCGAACACCGGGGAGCTGTTTTTT

v_gene: TRBV6-6
abundance: .
j_gene: TRBJ1-4
d_gene: .
CDR3aa: CASSPPGGGEKLFF
CDR3nt: TGTGCCAGCAGTCCGCCGGGAGGGGGTGAAAAACTGTTTTTT

v_gene: TRBV7-2
abundance: few
j_gene: TRBJ1-3
d_gene: TRBD1
CDR3aa: CASSSLQGGFGNTIYF
CDR3nt: TGTGCCAGCAGCTCATTACAAGGGGGCTTTGGAAACACCATATATTTT

v_gene: TRBV20-1
abundance: many
j_gene: TRBJ2-5
d_gene: .
CDR3aa: CSASRPRETQYF
CDR3nt: TGCAGTGCTAGCAGGCCAAGAGAGACCCAGTACTTC

v_gene: TRBV6-2/TRBV6-3
abundance: .
j_gene: TRBJ2-3
d_gene: .
CDR3aa: CASRQGQFRADTQYF
CDR3nt: TGTGCCAGCAGACAAGGACAGTTCAGGGCAGATACGCAGTATTTT

v_gene: TRBV6-1
abundance: few
j_gene: TRBJ2-1
d_gene: .
CDR3aa: CASSEASGLEQFF
CDR3nt: TGTGCCAGCAGTGAAGCCTCGGGACTCGAGCAGTTCTTC

v_gene: TRBV4-3
abundance: few
j_gene: TRBJ1-2
d_gene: .
CDR3aa: CASSQIGTTFPYGYTF
CDR3nt: TGCGCCAGCAGCCAAATAGGGACAACTTTTCCCTATGGCTACACCTTC

v_gene: TRBV5-5
abundance: .
j_gene: TRBJ1-4
d_gene: .
CDR3aa: CASSGAARWEKLFF
CDR3nt: TGTGCCAGCAGCGGGGCAGCGAGGTGGGAAAAACTGTTTTTT

v_gene: TRBV5-1
abundance: .
j_gene: TRBJ2-1
d_gene: .
CDR3aa: CASSLGPSATEQFF
CDR3nt: TGCGCCAGCAGCTTGGGGCCGTCGGCAACTGAGCAGTTCTTC

v_gene: TRBV18
abundance: .
j_gene: TRBJ1-2
d_gene: TRBD1
CDR3aa: CASSPQETGGLDGYTF
CDR3nt: TGTGCCAGCTCACCCCAGGAGACAGGGGGTTTGGATGGCTACACCTTC

v_gene: TRBV24-1
abundance: few
j_gene: TRBJ2-5
d_gene: .
CDR3aa: CATSDSETRETQYF
CDR3nt: TGTGCCACCAGTGATTCCGAGACACGAGAGACCCAGTACTTC

v_gene: TRBV18
abundance: many
j_gene: TRBJ2-1
d_gene: .
CDR3aa: CASSGTVYNEQFF
CDR3nt: TGTGCCAGCTCAGGGACGGTTTACAATGAGCAGTTCTTC

v_gene: TRBV9
abundance: .
j_gene: TRBJ1-4
d_gene: .
CDR3aa: CASSEEGVGKLFF
CDR3nt: TGTGCCAGCAGCGAGGAGGGGGTCGGAAAACTGTTTTTT

v_gene: TRBV29-1
abundance: .
j_gene: TRBJ1-2
d_gene: .
CDR3aa: CSVLPWDRLNYGYTF
CDR3nt: TGCAGCGTTCTACCGTGGGACCGATTAAACTATGGCTACACCTTC

v_gene: TRBV11-2
abundance: few
j_gene: TRBJ2-2
d_gene: .
CDR3aa: CASSLARYTGELFF
CDR3nt: TGTGCCAGCAGCTTAGCCAGATACACCGGGGAGCTGTTTTTT

v_gene: TRBV2
abundance: .
j_gene: TRBJ1-6
d_gene: .
CDR3aa: CASSGTFKMDSPLHF
CDR3nt: TGTGCCAGCAGTGGGACATTCAAAATGGATTCACCCCTCCACTTT

v_gene: TRBV9
abundance: few
j_gene: TRBJ2-5
d_gene: .
CDR3aa: CASSAGGGLIGETQYF
CDR3nt: TGTGCCAGCAGCGCCGGAGGGGGCTTGATCGGAGAGACCCAGTACTTC

v_gene: TRBV29-1
abundance: few
j_gene: TRBJ1-2
d_gene: .
CDR3aa: CSVLGVGYTF
CDR3nt: TGCAGCGTTCTAGGGGTCGGCTACACCTTC

v_gene: TRBV7-9
abundance: .
j_gene: TRBJ2-3
d_gene: .
CDR3aa: CASSPRGDLSTDTQYF
CDR3nt: TGTGCCAGCAGTCCCCGAGGTGACTTATCGACAGATACGCAGTATTTT

v_gene: TRBV28
abundance: many
j_gene: TRBJ1-5
d_gene: .
CDR3aa: CASSLAGHQPQHF
CDR3nt: TGTGCCAGCAGTTTGGCAGGGCATCAGCCCCAGCATTTT

v_gene: TRBV15
abundance: few
j_gene: TRBJ2-2
d_gene: .
CDR3aa: CATSRDQGGRLTGELFF
CDR3nt: TGTGCCACCAGCAGAGATCAAGGGGGTCGGCTCACCGGGGAGCTGTTTTTT